The present T cell receptor delta chain was sequenced within a study of DNA immune sequencing with unique molecular identifiers (dated by TCRdb to the early 2020s). With regard to the full study: Using immunomagnetic cell separation, gammadelta T cells were enriched from buffy coats, and the genomic DNA of these cells was sequenced. In the comparison of enriched versus non-enriched samples, 95 to 100 ng of enriched gammadelta T-cell DNA and about 0.98 ug of non-enriched PBMC DNA were sequenced. Donors were healthy individuals, with roughly ten donors profiled from sorted peripheral blood gammadelta T cells. Fluorescence-activated cell sorting was used to enrich gammadelta T cells from the PBMC of 10 healthy individuals. The study developed and validated an ultrasensitive DNA-based TRD repertoire sequencing method using PCR-introduced unique molecular identifiers. Validation of the method was performed on synthetic reference molecules and on blood samples from healthy individuals.

Study-level results and caveats: Novel TRD sequences not targeted by the primers cannot be detected with the primer-based approach. TRD repertoire diversity varied between healthy donors, with several donors highly oligoclonal where top 5 clonotypes exceeded half of productive molecules. TRDV2 paired with TRDJ1 was the most common TRD rearrangement among clonotypes in healthy donors.

This clone was counted a few times. The specificity of this receptor is unknown. The TCRdb protein comes from a much larger clone and disagrees with this DNA's translation at residue 10, likely due to a read error; the protein given here is derived from the DNA. The library was built by means of multiplex PCR. A 32-plex assay with primers for all 8 TRDV and 4 TRDJ genes covering the CDR3 was used to amplify genomic DNA. A 12-nucleotide UMI was attached over approximately 3 barcoding PCR cycles, and a second PCR was then run with Illumina adapter primers. AMPure XP beads were used to purify the libraries, and library quality was checked on a Fragment Analyzer using the HS NGS Fragment kit. Sequencing was run on an Illumina MiniSeq mid-output kit with 20% PhiX and 150 cycles of paired-end reads. In the authors' own workflow: MIGEC version 1.2.9 was used to process the reads, grouping reads by UMI and building error-corrected consensus sequences. Post-processing used modified VDJtools version 1.2.1 scripts and the tcR R package. Clone calls in TCRdb were regenerated from the public reads with CATT, after which identical DNA sequences shared one row. The V and J calls shown here were made by TCRdb, not taken from the authors' results. The sample profile shows over a thousand delta-chain clones; roughly an eighth of them were found once. The ten largest clones capture 54% of the sample.

The germline V gene specifies GEAIGNYY as CDR1 and EKD as CDR2. The CDR3, from cysteine to phenylalanine, totals 20 residues. Only the CDR3 DNA stays, 60 bases, in frame from base 1. V loses 4 bases, J loses 0 bases, and the germline ends lie 29 bases apart. This TCR was recovered from a human donor in good health. Specimen: gamma-delta T cells enriched from blood buffy coat, or unenriched PBMCs (not recorded which). The chain was built from TRDV2 and TRDJ1; TRDD3 might be the D gene, on 6 matching bases. The CDR3 has the sequence CACDNLGTGEYRTYTDKLIF. The DNA reads as follows: TGTGCCTGTGATAACCTTGGTACGGGGGAATACCGTACTTACACCGATAAACTCATCTTT.